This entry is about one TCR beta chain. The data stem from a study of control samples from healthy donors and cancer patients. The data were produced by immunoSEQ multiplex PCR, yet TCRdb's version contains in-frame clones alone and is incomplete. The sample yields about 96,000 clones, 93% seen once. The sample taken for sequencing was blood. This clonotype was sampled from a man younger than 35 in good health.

Here the CDR3 DNA reads TGTGCCAGCAGCTTGGGGACTAGCGGAAAACAAGAGACCCAGTACTTC. Amino acid sequence: CASSLGTSGKQETQYF. The chain recombines TRBV5-6 with TRBJ2-5; 10 nucleotides line up with TRBD2. Trimming removed 0 bases from V and 2 bases from J; junction bases left unmatched: 4. CDR1 SGHDT and CDR2 YYEEEE come from the germline V gene. This CDR3 is 16 amino acids long.